This passage covers 22 T cell receptor beta chains from one sample sequenced in a study of CD8 T cells in Susac syndrome. When the RNA was reverse transcribed, random hexamers were used with an input of about 0.5 to 1 ug. TCRdb processed the immunoSEQ multiplex PCR reads anew with MiXCR; each CDR3 protein has one entry. This sample has about 160,000 distinct CDR3 sequences; roughly nine tenths occur once, and the top ten carry around 0.08%. Material: CD4+ T cells from PBMCs. The receptors originated from a human donor in good health.

The gene calls are TRBV6-6 and TRBJ2-7; D gene ambiguous. This CDR3 comprises 12 residues. Germline CDR1 and CDR2: MNHNY and SVGAGI (reference sequence). Trimming took off 7 bases at V and 5 bases at J, with 12 bases between the two ends. In nucleotides, the CDR3 is TGTGCCAGCACTAGAGGTCCTGACGAGCAGTACTTC. Encoded protein: CASTRGPDEQYF.

The V and J genes are TRBV20-1 and TRBJ1-1; no clear D gene. There are 13 residues in the CDR3. The V end lost 0 bases, the J end lost 1 base, and 6 bases lay between the germline ends. Germline V gene data show CDR1 as DFQATT and CDR2 as SNEGSKA (reference sequence). DNA for the CDR3: TGCAGTGCTAGAGAAGGTCGGAACACTGAAGCTTTCTTT. It yields the protein CSAREGRNTEAFF.

This clonotype was seen more than once but under ten times. The V and J genes are TRBV20-1 and TRBJ2-5, with TRBD2 matching 8 bases. Germline V lookup: CDR1 DFQATT, CDR2 SNEGSKA (reference sequence). V was clipped by 5 bases and J by 5 bases; unmatched bases: 7. The CDR3 covers 13 residues. For the CDR3, the DNA is TGCAGTGCTGAGCGGGGGCTCACGGAGACCCAGTACTTC. This codes for CSAERGLTETQYF.

The chain is built from TRBV28 and TRBJ2-5, with D perhaps given as TRBD1 or TRBD2 (5 bases each). Germline CDR1 is MDHEN and CDR2 is SYDVKM. Deletions cut 10 bases from V and 4 bases from J, with 13 bases between. CDR3 length: 12 residues. The CDR3 bases are TGTGCCACCTCTCCAGGGAGAGAGACCCAGTACTTC. This codes for CATSPGRETQYF.

V and J are TRBV29-1 and TRBJ2-7, with D hard to call. The V and J ends lost 4 bases and 1 base respectively, with 17 bases between them. Germline lookup yields CDR1 SQVTM and CDR2 ANQGSEA. CDR3 length: 15 residues. The CDR3 here is CSVGLDTRKSYEQYF. The CDR3 DNA is TGCAGCGTTGGCCTCGACACCAGAAAGTCCTACGAGCAGTACTTC.

V gene TRBV6-2 or TRBV6-3 combines with J gene TRBJ2-7, with TRBD1 identical over 7 bases. The CDR3 is 14 residues long. Losses at the gene ends were 6 bases for V and 7 bases for J; bases not matched to a gene: 12. Looked up from germline, CDR1 is MNHEY and CDR2 is SVGEGT. The CDR3 DNA reads TGTGCCAGCAGCTCCCGACAGGGCGTCGAAGAGCAGTACTTC. As protein: CASSSRQGVEEQYF.

The V and J genes are TRBV29-1 and TRBJ1-2; D remains unclear. CDR3 size: 14 residues. Trimming shortened V by 1 base and J by 7 bases, and 16 bases separated the two germline ends. Germline loops: CDR1 SQVTM, CDR2 ANQGSEA. The CDR3 coding sequence is TGCAGCGTTGAAGTCCTTGAAGCCACGGGTGGCTACACCTTC. Translation: CSVEVLEATGGYTF.

This chain links TRBV6-7 with TRBJ2-7; D remains ambiguous. TRBV6-7 is sorted into the ORF group, with uncertain function. The V end lost 4 bases, the J end lost 3 bases, and 19 bases lay between the germline ends. This CDR3 has 16 amino acids. The CDR3 nucleotides are TGTGCCAGCAGTTGCCTCTTGCGTTCTACAGACTACGAGCAGTACTTC. Its translation is CASSCLLRSTDYEQYF.

The chain uses TRBV6-1 and TRBJ2-7; 7 bases line up with TRBD1. The CDR3 is 15 amino acids. Germline V lookup: CDR1 MNHNS, CDR2 SASEGT. The V gene end was trimmed by 1 base and the J gene end by 5 bases; junction bases not matched to a gene: 8. CDR3 protein: CASSEGYRGRDEQYF. In nucleotides, the CDR3 is TGTGCCAGCAGTGAAGGCTACAGGGGTCGCGACGAGCAGTACTTC.

In nucleotides, the CDR3 is TGTGCCAGCAGCCAAGGGCTCACCCCTGCAACCGAGCAGTACTTC. This sequence encodes CASSQGLTPATEQYF. The chain carries TRBV3-1 and TRBJ2-7; no clear D gene. The V end lost 1 base, the J end lost 6 bases, and 16 bases lay between the germline ends. The CDR3 is 15 residues long. Germline-derived CDR1 and CDR2 are LGHDT and YNNKEL (reference sequence).

This clonotype occurred a few times. The chain employs TRBV28 and TRBJ1-2, with D hard to call. The V end lost 2 bases, the J end lost 4 bases, and 11 bases lay between the germline ends. The germline gives CDR1 MDHEN, CDR2 SYDVKM. The CDR3 contains 14 residues. CDR3 in DNA: TGTGCCAGCAGTTTACGATCACTGGGCTATGGCTACACCTTC. This codes for CASSLRSLGYGYTF.

This chain joins TRBV3-1 and TRBJ2-5, with TRBD2 identical over 7 bases. This CDR3 comprises 15 residues. The germline gives CDR1 LGHDT, CDR2 YNNKEL (reference sequence). The trim removed 4 bases at V and 3 bases at J, leaving 8 bases unmatched. Written as DNA, the CDR3 is TGTGCCAGCAGCCCCGGTGACGGGAGGAAAGAGACCCAGTACTTC. Translation: CASSPGDGRKETQYF.

The genes are TRBV7-9 and TRBJ1-1; TRBD1 is a possible D gene (6 bases). Germline V lookup: CDR1 SEHNR, CDR2 FQNEAQ (reference sequence). The V and J ends lost 4 bases and 3 bases respectively, with 9 bases between them. CDR3 length equals 13 residues. The CDR3 DNA is TGTGCCAGCAGCTCGGGACAACACACTGAAGCTTTCTTT. Amino acid sequence: CASSSGQHTEAFF.

The V gene is TRBV18, the J gene TRBJ1-4; D is unclear. This CDR3 comprises 14 residues. CDR1 and CDR2 (germline): KGHSH, LQKENI. The V and J ends lost 9 bases and 0 bases respectively, with 11 bases between them. This chain's CDR3 is CASSRATTNEKLFF. In DNA, the CDR3 is TGTGCCAGTTCTCGGGCCACAACTAATGAAAAACTGTTTTTT.

The rearrangement joins TRBV28 to TRBJ1-2; D is unclear. This CDR3 comprises 11 residues. V was trimmed by 6 bases and J by 8 bases, leaving 10 bases between them. The germline V gene has CDR1 MDHEN and CDR2 SYDVKM. CDR3 region: CASSRGNGYTF. The CDR3 nucleotides read TGTGCCAGCAGCCGAGGGAACGGCTACACCTTC.

This clonotype was observed a few times. CDR3 nucleotides: TGTGCCAGCAGTCCAAGGGACGGATCCTACTACGAGCAGTACTTC. This encodes CASSPRDGSYYEQYF. This chain connects TRBV6-6 to TRBJ2-7, with D perhaps TRBD1 or TRBD2 (5 bases each). The CDR3 spans 15 residues. Trimming took 5 bases from V and 3 from J, leaving 17 bases between them. CDR1 and CDR2 (germline): MNHNY, SVGAGI (reference sequence).

This sequence joins TRBV2 and TRBJ1-5; D ambiguous. Germline V gene sequence: CDR1 SNHLY, CDR2 FYNNEI. With 1 base removed from V and 6 bases from J, the gap between germline ends came to 4 bases. The length of the CDR3 is 12 residues. The chain's CDR3 is CASSEGLQPQHF. In nucleotides, the CDR3 is TGTGCCAGCAGTGAAGGGCTTCAGCCCCAGCATTTT.

The chain recombines TRBV10-2 with TRBJ1-6; D not certain. The CDR3 is 12 residues long. V dropped 10 bases and J dropped 5 bases, with 9 bases sitting between them. Germline V CDR1 and CDR2: WSHSY, SAAADI. In DNA, the CDR3 is TGCGCCACCCGACCGGATAATTCACCCCTCCACTTT. This translates into CATRPDNSPLHF.

The genes are TRBV14 and TRBJ2-3; D is unresolved. The CDR3 totals 14 residues. The germline V gene has CDR1 SGHDN and CDR2 FVKESK. V was clipped by 4 bases and J by 6 bases, with 14 bases between them. CDR3 in DNA: TGTGCCAGCAGCCCGTTGACTCTATGGGATACGCAGTATTTT. Its protein is CASSPLTLWDTQYF. The full variable domain, with the rest looked up from reference TRBV14 and TRBJ2-3, is EAGVTQFPSHSVIEKGQTVTLRCDPISGHDNLYWYRRVMGKEIKFLLHFVKESKQDESGMPNNRFLAERTGGTYSTLKVQPAELEDSGVYFCASSPLTLWDTQYFGPGTRLTVL.

The chain carries TRBV7-8 and TRBJ2-2; a possible D gene is TRBD1 (5 bases). Germline-derived CDR1 and CDR2 are SGHVS and FQNEAQ. The CDR3 contains 16 residues. V was clipped by 5 bases and J by 5 bases, with 18 bases between them. This CDR3 reads CASSRRQSARTGELFF. Written as DNA, the CDR3 is TGTGCCAGCAGCAGACGACAGTCCGCCAGGACCGGGGAGCTGTTTTTT.

The genes are TRBV20-1 and TRBJ1-2, with TRBD1 identical over 10 bases. The CDR3 consists of 12 residues. V was clipped by 2 bases and J by 8 bases; unmatched bases: 2. Germline CDR1 reads DFQATT; CDR2 reads SNEGSKA (reference sequence). CDR3 DNA sequence: TGCAGTGCTAGAAGGGACAGGGGCGGCTACACCTTC. Protein sequence: CSARRDRGGYTF.

This clonotype is a singleton in its sample. This chain links TRBV9 with TRBJ1-5; D gene ambiguous. This CDR3 is built from 15 residues. Germline loops: CDR1 SGDLS, CDR2 YYNGEE. V was trimmed by 0 bases and J by 8 bases, leaving 15 bases between them. The CDR3 DNA sequence: TGTGCCAGCAGCGTAGGTTCCGTCAGCGGGGAGCCCCAGCATTTT. Amino acids: CASSVGSVSGEPQHF.